These 19 T cell receptor beta chains share one sample of origin, sequenced in a study of human T cells and chemical hapten exposure. Time point indicated: patch test 1, 2 weeks after DPC sensitization. This sample's treatment: therapeutic diphenylcyclopropenone sensitization with weekly scalp DPC. Via MiXCR, TCRdb re-called the RACE reads, giving one row per CDR3 protein. In the table there are about 90,000 distinct CDR3 sequences, 8% to 11% of which are singletons. The starting material was whole blood, obtained in connection with sensitization to the hapten diphenylcyclopropenone (DPC). These TCRs come from a man aged 35 to 55 with alopecia areata. Some clones in this sample may be carry-over from other donors' samples.

The chain links TRBV18 to TRBJ2-3; 7 bases align to TRBD1. V lost 3 bases to trimming and J lost 0 bases; unmatched junction nucleotides: 3. Germline-derived CDR1 and CDR2 are KGHSH and LQKENI. The CDR3 is 15 amino acids. As DNA, the CDR3 is TGTGCCAGCTCACCCTCAGGGGGTAGCACAGATACGCAGTATTTT. It yields the protein CASSPSGGSTDTQYF.

The gene calls are TRBV12-3 or TRBV12-4 and TRBJ2-1, with TRBD2 identical over 9 bases. The CDR3 is made up of 15 amino acids. V lost 4 bases, J lost 8 bases, and 9 bases stayed unmatched. CDR3 in amino acids: CASSWGGRAVDEQFF. The CDR3 DNA reads TGTGCCAGCAGTTGGGGCGGGAGGGCCGTGGATGAGCAGTTCTTC.

The chain combines TRBV11-2 with TRBJ1-6, with no clear D. Trimming pared 5 bases from V and 8 bases from J, leaving 10 bases between. Looked up from germline, CDR1 is SGHAT and CDR2 is FQNNGV. This CDR3 is 13 amino acids long. The CDR3 here is CASSPGSHSPLHF. DNA of the CDR3: TGTGCCAGCAGCCCGGGGTCACATTCACCCCTCCACTTT.

This clonotype was observed at least ten times. The chain recombines TRBV5-1 with TRBJ2-3, with TRBD2 matching 7 bases. Germline-derived CDR1 and CDR2 are SGHRS and YFSETQ. The CDR3 loop spans 16 amino acids. Losses at the gene ends were 0 bases for V and 0 bases for J; bases not matched to a gene: 4. The CDR3 DNA is TGCGCCAGCAGCTTGGCCGGGACTACTAGCACAGATACGCAGTATTTT. Translation gives CASSLAGTTSTDTQYF.

CDR3 sequence (DNA): TGCGCCAGCAGCTATTCCAAGAACACTGAAGCTTTCTTT. Residues: CASSYSKNTEAFF. The rearrangement links TRBV5-1 to TRBJ1-1; D is ambiguous. Germline V CDR1 and CDR2: SGHRS, YFSETQ. The CDR3 consists of 13 residues. V was cut by 3 bases and J by 1 base, with 7 bases left in between.

This clonotype was counted only a few times. As DNA, the CDR3 is TGCAGTGGCAGAGGGACTAGCGGGGCCTACGAGCAGTACTTC. It is translated as CSGRGTSGAYEQYF. V is TRBV20-1 and J is TRBJ2-7, with 13 bases that match TRBD2. V lost 7 bases and J lost 2; bases outside the gene matches: 5. The CDR3 length is 14 residues. From germline, CDR1 is DFQATT and CDR2 SNEGSKA (reference sequence).

This chain uses TRBV5-1 with TRBJ2-2; 13 nucleotides align to TRBD2. The CDR3 has 18 amino acids. Germline-derived CDR1 and CDR2 are SGHRS and YFSETQ. The ends lost 0 bases at V and 0 bases at J; junction bases unmatched: 2. The CDR3 here is CASSLDGTSGANTGELFF. Here the CDR3 DNA reads TGCGCCAGCAGCTTGGATGGGACTAGCGGGGCGAACACCGGGGAGCTGTTTTTT.

This clonotype came up a few times. The chain uses TRBV6-2 or TRBV6-3 and TRBJ1-1; no clear D gene. Germline V gene sequence: CDR1 MNHEY, CDR2 SVGEGT. The CDR3 extends over 14 amino acids. The germline V and J ends were trimmed by 0 bases and 1 base, with 6 bases remaining between them. This CDR3 is CASSYSTRNTEAFF. CDR3 sequence (DNA): TGTGCCAGCAGTTACTCTACGAGGAACACTGAAGCTTTCTTT.

This clonotype was seen more than once but under ten times. The chain combines TRBV6-5 with TRBJ2-3; 7 nucleotides agree with TRBD2. Trimming took 8 bases from V and 2 from J; bases not matched to a gene: 13. From germline, CDR1 is MNHEY and CDR2 SVGAGI. This CDR3 contains 16 residues. The CDR3 sequence is CASRSRGAGLTDTQYF. DNA of the CDR3: TGTGCCAGCCGCTCGCGGGGAGCGGGACTCACAGATACGCAGTATTTT.

This clonotype was seen a few times. V is TRBV28 and J is TRBJ1-3; TRBD1 might be the D (5 bases). CDR1 is MDHEN, CDR2 SYDVKM, per germline. Trimming left V 7 bases short and J 6 bases short, with 16 bases between. This CDR3 spans 14 amino acids. CDR3 sequence: CASTQPGPANTIYF. CDR3 sequence (DNA): TGTGCCAGCACCCAACCGGGGCCTGCAAACACCATATATTTT.

The chain joins TRBV20-1 to TRBJ1-5; 8 bases map to TRBD1. Trimming at V came to 5 bases and at J to 0 bases, leaving 9 bases not matched to a gene. Germline CDR1 is DFQATT and CDR2 is SNEGSKA (reference sequence). The CDR3 runs 16 residues. The CDR3 DNA sequence: TGCAGTGCTCCGGGACAGGAGCTATATAGCAATCAGCCCCAGCATTTT. This codes for CSAPGQELYSNQPQHF.

This clonotype has a count of ten or more. The chain has TRBV29-1 and TRBJ2-7, with a tentative D call TRBD2 (6 bases). The CDR3 has 13 amino acids. V gave up 4 bases and J gave up 0 bases, with 10 bases separating them. Germline lookup yields CDR1 SQVTM and CDR2 ANQGSEA. In nucleotides, the CDR3 is TGCAGCGTTGCGGGAGCTGCCTCCTACGAGCAGTACTTC. Translated, it gives CSVAGAASYEQYF.

The rearrangement joins TRBV4-3 to TRBJ2-1; 8 positions match TRBD1. J was trimmed by 6 bases and V by 5 bases; bases with no gene match: 6. This CDR3 spans 14 amino acids. Per the germline V gene, CDR1 is LGHNA and CDR2 is YSLEER. CDR3 in amino acids: CASSLTGGGNEQFF. CDR3 sequence (DNA): TGCGCCAGCAGCTTAACAGGGGGAGGCAATGAGCAGTTCTTC.

This clonotype was observed at least ten times. This sequence joins TRBV2 and TRBJ1-1; D possibly corresponds to TRBD1 (5 bases). Germline CDR1 reads SNHLY; CDR2 reads FYNNEI. Trimming stripped 4 bases from V and 3 bases from J, with 12 bases between. The CDR3 contains 14 residues. In nucleotides, the CDR3 is TGTGCCAGCAGTGTGGCAGGGTGGGACACTGAAGCTTTCTTT. Amino acid sequence: CASSVAGWDTEAFF.

The rearrangement uses TRBV6-6 and TRBJ1-6, with a weak D call TRBD1 (5 bases). Germline assignment: CDR1 MNHNY and CDR2 SVGAGI (reference sequence). The length of the CDR3 is 16 residues. The V gene lost 5 bases and the J gene lost 5 bases, with 16 bases spanning the gap. CDR3 DNA sequence: TGTGCCAGCAGTGTCATAGGGGTCAGGGATAATTCACCCCTCCACTTT. Its translation is CASSVIGVRDNSPLHF.

This clonotype was recorded a few times. The rearrangement uses TRBV6-1 and TRBJ2-1, with 10 nucleotides matching TRBD1. Trimming at V came to 6 bases and at J to 10 bases, leaving 12 bases not matched to a gene. Germline V CDR1 and CDR2: MNHNS, SASEGT. This CDR3 region has 15 residues. The CDR3 DNA reads as TGTGCCAGCAGGGAGACAGGGGGCCGGGTGGGGGAGCAGTTCTTC. Its translation: CASRETGGRVGEQFF.

This rearrangement joins TRBV28 to TRBJ2-3, with 8 bases aligning to TRBD1. This CDR3 region has 15 residues. V lost 6 bases and J lost 5; bases outside the gene matches: 10. Germline CDR1 and CDR2: MDHEN and SYDVKM. CDR3 nucleotide sequence: TGTGCCAGCAGCCCCCAAGGTGGGACAGGAGATACGCAGTATTTT. This translates into CASSPQGGTGDTQYF.

In this sample, this clonotype turned up many times. The genes are TRBV12-3 or TRBV12-4 and TRBJ2-5; 10 bases are a match to TRBD2. This CDR3 contains 14 residues. V shed 6 bases, J shed 1 base, and the junction held 2 bases outside the gene matches. The CDR3 is CASSRTSGQETQYF. The DNA for the CDR3 is TGTGCCAGCAGCAGGACTAGCGGCCAAGAGACCCAGTACTTC.

The chain links TRBV2 to TRBJ2-4; D perhaps matches TRBD2 (5 bases). Trimming took off 6 bases at V and 0 bases at J, with 9 bases between the two ends. The CDR3 length is 14 residues. Per germline, CDR1 SNHLY and CDR2 FYNNEI. CDR3 nucleotide sequence: TGTGCCAGCAGGAGCGGCATAGCCAAAAACATTCAGTACTTC. It is translated as CASRSGIAKNIQYF.